The TCR beta chain under discussion was sequenced for a study of T-cell memory formation after mild COVID-19. The CDR3 is 13 residues long. The germline gives CDR1 ENHRY, CDR2 SYGVKD. This clonotype was found a few times. MiXCR was run by TCRdb on the 5' RACE reads, yielding one entry per CDR3 protein. Of more than 75,000 distinct CDR3 sequences in the sample, roughly 25% were seen once. Sequenced material: PBMCs or a T cell subset sorted from them (not recorded which). The receptor comes from a man younger than 35 who had mild COVID-19 (a few samples of this study predate the infection). Cell type and time point are not known. The V gene is TRBV10-3, the J gene TRBJ2-7; 7 nucleotides agree with TRBD2. CDR3 bases: TGTGCGACTGGAGCGGGGAGCTCCTACGAGCAGTACGTC. Translated: CATGAGSSYEQYV.